The rows below give T cell receptor beta chains drawn from one sample of a study of early T cells in non-severe SARS-CoV-2 infection. TCRdb re-called the 5' RACE reads with MiXCR, one entry per CDR3 protein. The table lists approximately 76,000 distinct CDR3 sequences, around 10% of them singletons, with about 4.8% in the top ten. The specimen sequenced was whole blood. All receptors derive from an adult who was a healthcare worker with PCR-confirmed SARS-CoV-2 infection or an uninfected control (not recorded which). Both conserved end residues are part of each CDR3. The D gene is left open where the match is weak. Size values are once, few and many counts, or a class for expanded clones, and some rows have none.

v_call,j_call,clone_size,d_call,cdr3_nt,cdr3_aa
TRBV5-5,TRBJ2-3,many,.,TGTGCCAGCAGCTTAAGGACAGCCACAGATACGCAGTATTTT,CASSLRTATDTQYF
TRBV21-1,TRBJ1-5,many,.,TGTGCCAGATACAGGGACCAGCCCCAGCATTTT,CARYRDQPQHF
TRBV2,TRBJ2-1,many,.,TGTGCCAGCAGTGAAGGGGGTCTTGAGCAGTTCTTC,CASSEGGLEQFF
TRBV12-5,TRBJ1-3,many,.,TGTGCTAGTGGTTCCCCCCTAAACACCATATATTTT,CASGSPLNTIYF
TRBV13,TRBJ2-1,many,.,TGTGCCAGCAGCTTAGGACTTGCTGTTGAGCAGTTCTTC,CASSLGLAVEQFF
TRBV12-3/TRBV12-4,TRBJ2-5,.,.,TGTGCCAGCAGTTTAGTAGGACGAGCCTCTGGGACCCAGTACTTC,CASSLVGRASGTQYF
TRBV4-1,TRBJ1-2,few,TRBD1,TGCGCCAGCAGCCGAACACTGGGACAGGGAAGCGGCTACACCTTC,CASSRTLGQGSGYTF
TRBV6-5,TRBJ1-1,many,.,TGTGCCAGCAGTTACGCGGGGGGATGGACTGAAGCTTTCTTT,CASSYAGGWTEAFF
TRBV12-3/TRBV12-4,TRBJ1-2,many,.,TGTGCCAGCAGTTTAGGTCCCGGACCCTATGGCTACACCTTC,CASSLGPGPYGYTF
TRBV27,TRBJ1-5,many,.,TGCGCCAGCAGTTTATATTACACGGGGCTCAATCAGCCCCAGCATTTT,CASSLYYTGLNQPQHF
TRBV19,TRBJ2-3,many,TRBD1,TGTGCCAGTAGACAGACAGGGATTGGAACAGATACGCAGTATTTT,CASRQTGIGTDTQYF
TRBV19,TRBJ2-3,.,.,TGTGCCAGTATGGGAACAGTAGGGGATACGCAGTATTTT,CASMGTVGDTQYF
TRBV7-9,TRBJ1-5,.,.,TGTGCCAGCAGCTTTCGGGGGGCCGAGGGCAATCAGCCCCAGCATTTT,CASSFRGAEGNQPQHF
TRBV29-1,TRBJ2-1,many,TRBD2,TGCAGCGTTGAAGATCGGAATAGCGGGGGCTACTACAATGAGCAGTTCTTC,CSVEDRNSGGYYNEQFF
TRBV7-9,TRBJ1-1,.,TRBD1,TGTGCCAGAGTACACGTGCAGGGGGCGTTACGGTGGACGTACATGAACACTGAAGCTTTCTTT,CARVHVQGALRWTYMNTEAFF
TRBV29-1,TRBJ2-5,many,.,TGCAGCGGGGGCTTCCAAGAGACCCAGTACTTC,CSGGFQETQYF
TRBV12-3/TRBV12-4,TRBJ2-1,many,TRBD1,TGTGCCAGCGTTAGCGCACAGGGGGTGTACAATGAGCAGTTCTTC,CASVSAQGVYNEQFF